This T cell receptor (beta chain) was recorded in a study of T-cell reconstitution after alpha-beta-depleted transplantation in children. The study's findings and limits: The origin of alpha-beta T cells about two months after transplant was reportedly several hundred expanded graft clones. Some patients owed their high day-60 TCRbeta diversity to surviving recipient T cells and thymic progenitors. Newly produced T cells mostly accounted for T-cell counts and diversity one year post-transplant.

It was with unique molecular identifiers that the TCRbeta library was prepared. TCRdb re-derived calls from the PCR reads in MiXCR, one entry per CDR3 protein. In the table there are approximately 500,000 distinct CDR3 sequences, roughly a tenth of which are singletons. This clonotype was seen ten or more times. Its antigen is currently unknown. Germline CDR1 is MDHEN and CDR2 is SYDVKM. CDR3 length: 12 residues. The V gene lost 6 bases and the J gene lost 6 bases, with 10 bases spanning the gap. The rearrangement uses TRBV28 and TRBJ2-3; D unresolved. This sequence originates from a child younger than 10 with inherited bone marrow failure, due to receive a stem cell transplant. Source: PBMCs, taken before TCRalphabeta/CD19-depleted stem cell transplant. The CDR3 region is CASSRHSDTQYF. The CDR3 nucleotides are TGTGCCAGCAGCCGCCATTCCGATACGCAGTATTTT.